This entry lists 9 T cell receptor beta chains sequenced from one sample in a study of shared clonotypes between healthy human individuals. TCRdb keeps only in-frame clones here, not all; method: immunoSEQ multiplex PCR. The sample holds over 2,000,000 clones, over 85% seen once. Cells designated naive CD8 were CD45RO-negative and were positively selected for CCR7, with terminally differentiated effector memory CD45RA+ cells excluded. Sequencing used naive CD8+ T cells from PBMCs. All receptors derive from a man in his late teens or twenties in good health. Some clones in this sample may be carry-over from other donors' samples.

The chain is built from TRBV27 and TRBJ2-1; 7 bases align to TRBD2. The V and J ends lost 3 bases and 4 bases, in that order; junction bases with no gene match: 6. There are 15 residues in the CDR3. Germline V lookup: CDR1 MNHEY, CDR2 SMNVEV (reference sequence). CDR3 amino acids: CASSFGGRDYNEQFF. DNA for the CDR3: TGTGCCAGCAGTTTTGGGGGGAGGGATTACAATGAGCAGTTCTTC.

The gene calls are TRBV19 and TRBJ2-7, with TRBD1 identical over 9 bases. The germline CDR1 and CDR2 sequences are LNHDA and SQIVND (reference sequence). V gave up 3 bases and J gave up 3 bases; unmatched junction bases: 6. The length of the CDR3 is 15 residues. The CDR3 coding sequence is TGTGCCAGTAGTATTACCGGGACAGGGTACTACGAGCAGTACTTC. It is translated as CASSITGTGYYEQYF.

This chain joins TRBV10-1 and TRBJ2-1; D unresolved. The CDR3 has 13 amino acids. The germline gives CDR1 WNHNN, CDR2 SYGVQD (reference sequence). Trimming left V 4 bases short and J 9 bases short, with 13 bases between. DNA of the CDR3: TGCGCCAGCAGTGGTGGTGGTACGGCTGAGCAGTTCTTC. Protein product: CASSGGGTAEQFF.

The genes are TRBV2 and TRBJ2-1; D unclear. Germline lookup yields CDR1 SNHLY and CDR2 FYNNEI. With 7 bases removed from V and 7 bases from J, the gap between germline ends came to 17 bases. The CDR3 loop spans 14 amino acids. Here the CDR3 reads CASNEELRLNEQFF. The CDR3 DNA is TGTGCCAGCAACGAAGAGCTCCGACTGAATGAGCAGTTCTTC.

A note on this clone: Other nucleotide sequences from this sample produce the same CDR3. V usage is TRBV6-5 and J usage is TRBJ2-2, with D possibly being TRBD1 or TRBD2 (6 bases each). The germline V gene has CDR1 MNHEY and CDR2 SVGAGI. The germline V and J ends were trimmed by 2 bases and 5 bases, with 9 bases remaining between them. The CDR3 contains 14 residues. CDR3 protein: CASSYGGQTGELFF. The CDR3 coding sequence is TGTGCCAGCAGTTACGGGGGGCAGACCGGGGAGCTGTTTTTT.

This clone was recorded a few times. The chain carries TRBV14 and TRBJ2-7; D not certain. Germline values: CDR1 SGHDN, CDR2 FVKESK. V lost 1 base and J lost 3, with 7 bases in between. The CDR3 consists of 13 residues. The CDR3 loop reads CASSQGQIYEQYF. For the CDR3, the DNA is TGTGCCAGCAGCCAAGGCCAGATCTACGAGCAGTACTTC.

In DNA form, the CDR3 reads TGTGCCAGCAGCGTAGATGGCCGATCCTATGGGGAAAAACTGTTTTTT. The encoded protein is CASSVDGRSYGEKLFF. The chain links TRBV9 to TRBJ1-4; D not certain. The germline gives CDR1 SGDLS, CDR2 YYNGEE. This CDR3 has 16 amino acids. Trimming removed 0 bases at V and 8 bases at J, with 17 bases between.

J is TRBJ2-2 and V is TRBV5-4, with 11 bases lining up with TRBD2. After removal of 6 bases from V and 3 bases from J, the junction contained 13 bases not matched to a gene. Germline V gives CDR1 SGHNT, CDR2 YYREEE (reference sequence). The CDR3 sequence is 18 residues long. The CDR3 is CASTELGTSGTYTGELFF. Written as DNA, the CDR3 is TGTGCCAGCACTGAGCTAGGGACTAGCGGAACGTACACCGGGGAGCTGTTTTTT.

V gene TRBV29-1 combines with J gene TRBJ2-1, with 7 positions matching TRBD2. The V gene's germline CDR1 is SQVTM and CDR2 ANQGSEA. The CDR3 consists of 13 residues. Trimming at V came to 4 bases and at J to 10 bases, leaving 10 bases not matched to a gene. DNA of the CDR3: TGCAGCGTTGTGGTGACTAGCTCTCTCGAGCAGTTCTTC. Amino acid sequence: CSVVVTSSLEQFF.